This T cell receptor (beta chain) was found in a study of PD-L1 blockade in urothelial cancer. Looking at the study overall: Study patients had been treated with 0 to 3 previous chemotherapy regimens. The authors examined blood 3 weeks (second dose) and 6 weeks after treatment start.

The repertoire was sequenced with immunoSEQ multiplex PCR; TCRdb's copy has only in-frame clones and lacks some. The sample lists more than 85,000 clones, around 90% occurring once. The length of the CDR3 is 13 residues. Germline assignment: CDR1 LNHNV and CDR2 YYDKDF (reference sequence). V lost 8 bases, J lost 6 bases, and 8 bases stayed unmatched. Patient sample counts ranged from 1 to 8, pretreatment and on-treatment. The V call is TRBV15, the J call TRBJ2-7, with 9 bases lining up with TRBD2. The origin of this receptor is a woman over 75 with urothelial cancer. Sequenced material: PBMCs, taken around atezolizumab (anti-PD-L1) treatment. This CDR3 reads CATRGTSPSEQYF. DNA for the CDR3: TGTGCCACCCGGGGGACTAGCCCAAGCGAGCAGTACTTC.